Detailed here is one T cell receptor beta chain. Its antigen is not identified. Here immunoSEQ multiplex PCR was the method, and the copy in TCRdb shows in-frame clones only, minus some. The sample lists 130,000 or so clones; 65% to 90% were seen once. This sample was taken from a study of T cell responses to AZD1222 COVID-19 vaccine. In the study overall: Recipients boosted at about 4 weeks or about 12 weeks are pooled. Findings and limits, study-wide: Vaccine-related CD4 TCRs covered spike, predominating at 160-218 and 743-854.

The V gene's germline CDR1 is LNHNV and CDR2 YYDKDF (reference sequence). V lost 3 bases to trimming and J lost 2 bases, with 25 bases between them. This CDR3 region has 19 residues. Sequenced here: peripheral blood, sampled on day 0 of AZD1222 vaccination. The clonotype was recovered from an adult in good health. V gene TRBV15 combines with J gene TRBJ1-2; tentatively, D is TRBD1 (6 bases). The CDR3 DNA sequence: TGTGCCACCAGCAGGGTCCCTCAGGGGAGAGCCCCGCGAAACTATGGCTACACCTTC. It encodes CATSRVPQGRAPRNYGYTF.